This TCR beta chain was retrieved from a study of cytomegalovirus exposure and HLA in healthy donors. Healthy bone marrow donors made up the donors. Study results and limitations: The sole available immune exposure information was CMV serostatus. High specificity and sensitivity for cytomegalovirus status were reported for the classifier.

Trimming cost V 2 bases and J 5 bases; bases outside gene matches: 10. The V gene's germline CDR1 is SGHNT and CDR2 YYREEE (reference sequence). The CDR3 consists of 16 residues. The PCR contained 60 Vbeta and 13 Jbeta primers. TCRdb keeps only in-frame clones here, not all; method: immunoSEQ multiplex PCR. The sample holds about 110,000 clones; over 55% are singletons and the top ten take 2.5% to 3.5%. A word on this clone: The antigen remains unidentified.

J is TRBJ2-3 and V is TRBV5-4; 8 nucleotides match TRBD2. The sequenced material came from PBMCs. This sequence was found in a female donor in good health and CMV-seronegative. CDR3 DNA: TGTGCCAGCAGCTTTGGTTTCTCGGGAGGGGGAGATACGCAGTATTTT. Translation: CASSFGFSGGGDTQYF. The entire variable domain, with the rest obtained from reference TRBV5-4 and TRBJ2-3, is as follows: ETGVTQSPTHLIKTRGQQVTLRCSSQSGHNTVSWYQQALGQGPQFIFQYYREEENGRGNFPPRFSGLQFPNYSSELNVNALELDDSALYLCASSFGFSGGGDTQYFGPGTRLTVL.